This T cell receptor beta chain derives from a study of CD8 T cells in ankylosing spondylitis. Study-wide points: Made up of about eight highly homologous variants, a TCR beta motif appeared characteristic of ankylosing spondylitis blood.

Preparation of TCR beta libraries was done by quantitative 5'-RACE with molecular barcodes. From the 5' RACE reads, TCRdb called clonotypes with MiXCR, one entry per CDR3 protein. Seen here are under 300,000 distinct CDR3 sequences, 8.6% observed once, and the top ten hold under 7.5%. CDR1 is SGHRS, CDR2 YFSETQ, per germline. V was clipped by 4 bases and J by 1 base; unmatched bases: 8. CDR3 size: 15 residues. About this clonotype: The antigen is not known.

This chain uses TRBV5-1 with TRBJ2-7, with 7 positions matching TRBD2. The TCR comes from a male donor with ankylosing spondylitis or in good health (not recorded which). The sample taken for sequencing was blood, either unsorted or a sorted T cell fraction (not recorded which). CDR3 sequence: CASSGKRGNSYEQYF. For the CDR3, the DNA is TGCGCCAGCAGCGGAAAGCGGGGCAATTCCTACGAGCAGTACTTC.